The clone carrying this T cell receptor (beta chain) was recorded at least ten times. Its antigen is still unknown. TCRdb reprocessed the RT-PCR reads with MiXCR, giving one entry per CDR3 protein. The sample includes roughly 160,000 distinct CDR3 sequences, approximately 11% seen only once; the top ten take roughly 12%. The sample comes from a study of response to subunit inactivated influenza vaccine. Overall study findings and caveats: Few new T cells, the authors suggested, are recruited by each seasonal influenza vaccination.

V was clipped by 4 bases and J by 5 bases, with 11 bases between them. The CDR3 loop spans 13 amino acids. Germline V gene data show CDR1 as MNHEY and CDR2 as SVGEGT. The rearrangement joins TRBV6-2 or TRBV6-3 to TRBJ2-5; D is possibly TRBD2 (6 bases). The TCR originated in a man aged 50-59 years who received an inactivated influenza vaccine. The starting material was non-naive T cells sorted from PBMCs, obtained roughly 46 days after vaccination. The CDR3 DNA follows: TGTGCCAGCAGTTGGGACTGGCCGGAGACCCAGTACTTC. Amino acid sequence: CASSWDWPETQYF.